The TCR beta chain described here comes from a study of response to subunit inactivated influenza vaccine. Study findings and constraints: That few new T cells are recruited by each seasonal influenza vaccination was the authors' suggestion.

This clonotype was recorded a few times. Its antigen remains unidentified. TCRdb reprocessed the RT-PCR reads via MiXCR and lists one record per CDR3 protein. This table holds roughly 790,000 distinct CDR3 sequences, less than 25% found once. Trimming pared 2 bases from V and 6 bases from J, leaving 8 bases between. The CDR3 sequence is 11 residues long. The V gene's germline CDR1 is DFQATT and CDR2 SNEGSKA (reference sequence). This specimen was PBMCs from blood, taken 4 to 6 days after vaccination. The clonotype comes from a man aged 45-65 years who received an inactivated influenza vaccine. V gene TRBV20-1 combines with J gene TRBJ2-7, with no clear D. CDR3 coding DNA: TGCAGTGCTAGATCTGGACCCGAGCAGTACTTC. This sequence encodes CSARSGPEQYF.